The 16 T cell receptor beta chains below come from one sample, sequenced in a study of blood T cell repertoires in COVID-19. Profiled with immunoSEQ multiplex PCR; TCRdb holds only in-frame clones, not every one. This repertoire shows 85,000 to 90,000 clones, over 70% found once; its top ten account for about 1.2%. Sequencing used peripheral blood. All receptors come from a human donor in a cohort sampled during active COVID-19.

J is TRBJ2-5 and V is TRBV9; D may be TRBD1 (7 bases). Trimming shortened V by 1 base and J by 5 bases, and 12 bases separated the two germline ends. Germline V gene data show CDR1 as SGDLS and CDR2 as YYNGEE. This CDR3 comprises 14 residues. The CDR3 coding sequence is TGTGCCAGCAGCGTATCAGGGGGGCAGGAGACCCAGTACTTC. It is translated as CASSVSGGQETQYF.

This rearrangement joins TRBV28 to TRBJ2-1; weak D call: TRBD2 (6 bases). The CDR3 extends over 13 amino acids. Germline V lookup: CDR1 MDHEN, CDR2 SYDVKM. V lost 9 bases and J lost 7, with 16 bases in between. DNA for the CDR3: TGTGCCAGTCTTGCGGGACTTTCTAATGAGCAGTTCTTC. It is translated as CASLAGLSNEQFF.

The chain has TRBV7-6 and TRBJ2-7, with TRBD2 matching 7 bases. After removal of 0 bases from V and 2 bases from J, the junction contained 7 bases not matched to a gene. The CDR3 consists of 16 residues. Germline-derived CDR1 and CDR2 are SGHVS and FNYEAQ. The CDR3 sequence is CASSLAGGLRTYEQYF. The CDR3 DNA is TGTGCCAGCAGCTTAGCGGGGGGACTACGTACCTACGAGCAGTACTTC.

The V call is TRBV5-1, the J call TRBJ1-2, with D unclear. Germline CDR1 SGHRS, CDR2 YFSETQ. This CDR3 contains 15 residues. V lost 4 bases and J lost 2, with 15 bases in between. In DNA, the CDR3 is TGCGCCAGCAGCCCTCAAGGGAGTTCAAACTATGGCTACACCTTC. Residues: CASSPQGSSNYGYTF.

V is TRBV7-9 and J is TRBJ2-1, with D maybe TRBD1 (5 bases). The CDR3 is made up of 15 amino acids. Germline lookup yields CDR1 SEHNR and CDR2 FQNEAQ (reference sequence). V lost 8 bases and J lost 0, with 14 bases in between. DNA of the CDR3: TGTGCCAGCCAAGTGGGGCCCTACTCCTACAATGAGCAGTTCTTC. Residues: CASQVGPYSYNEQFF.

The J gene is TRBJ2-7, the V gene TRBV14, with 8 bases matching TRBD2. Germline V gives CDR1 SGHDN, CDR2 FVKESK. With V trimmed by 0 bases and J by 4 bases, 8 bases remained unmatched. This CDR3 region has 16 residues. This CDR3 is CASSQEGSGRKYEQYF. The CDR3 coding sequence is TGTGCCAGCAGCCAAGAGGGGAGCGGGAGAAAGTACGAGCAGTACTTC.

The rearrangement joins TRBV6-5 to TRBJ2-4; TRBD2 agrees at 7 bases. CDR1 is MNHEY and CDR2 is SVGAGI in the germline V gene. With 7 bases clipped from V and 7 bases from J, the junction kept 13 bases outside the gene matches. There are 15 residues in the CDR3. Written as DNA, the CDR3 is TGTGCCAGCATGGGGGGGACGCCTCTCGAGAACATTCAGTACTTC. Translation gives CASMGGTPLENIQYF.

CDR3 DNA: TGTGCCAGCAGTGAGCAGGGGGAGGGCTACACCTTC. Translated: CASSEQGEGYTF. This chain uses TRBV2 with TRBJ1-2; 7 bases line up with TRBD1. Germline CDR1 is SNHLY and CDR2 is FYNNEI. The V and J ends lost 3 bases and 8 bases, in that order; junction bases with no gene match: 3. CDR3 size: 12 residues.

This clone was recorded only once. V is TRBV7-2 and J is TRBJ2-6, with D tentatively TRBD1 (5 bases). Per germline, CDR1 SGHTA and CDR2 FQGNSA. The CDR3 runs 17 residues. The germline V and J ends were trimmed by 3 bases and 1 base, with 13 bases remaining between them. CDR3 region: CASSLTELGSGANVLTF. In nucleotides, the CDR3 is TGTGCCAGCAGCTTGACAGAACTTGGTTCTGGGGCCAACGTCCTGACTTTC.

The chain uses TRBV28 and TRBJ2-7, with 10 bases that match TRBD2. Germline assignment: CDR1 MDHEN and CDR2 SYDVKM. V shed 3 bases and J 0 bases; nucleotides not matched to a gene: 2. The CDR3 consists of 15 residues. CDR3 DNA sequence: TGTGCCAGCAGTTTCCCTAGCGGGAGCTCCTACGAGCAGTACTTC. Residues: CASSFPSGSSYEQYF.

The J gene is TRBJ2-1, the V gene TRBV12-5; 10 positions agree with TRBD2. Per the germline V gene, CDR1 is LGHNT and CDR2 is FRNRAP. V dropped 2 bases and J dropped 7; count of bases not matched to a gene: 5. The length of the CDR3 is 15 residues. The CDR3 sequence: CASGLKLAGINEQFF. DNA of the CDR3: TGTGCTAGTGGTTTGAAACTAGCGGGAATAAATGAGCAGTTCTTC.

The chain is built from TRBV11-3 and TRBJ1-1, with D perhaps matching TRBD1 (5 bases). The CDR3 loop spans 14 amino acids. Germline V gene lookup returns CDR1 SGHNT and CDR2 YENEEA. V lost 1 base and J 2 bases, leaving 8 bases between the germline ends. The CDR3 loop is CASSLGGTNTEAFF. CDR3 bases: TGTGCCAGCAGCTTAGGAGGGACTAACACTGAAGCTTTCTTT.

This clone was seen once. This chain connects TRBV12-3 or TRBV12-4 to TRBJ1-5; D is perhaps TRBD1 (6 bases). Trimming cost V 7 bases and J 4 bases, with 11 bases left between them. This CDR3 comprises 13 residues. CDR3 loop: CASNRQVNQPQHF. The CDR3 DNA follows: TGTGCCAGCAATAGACAGGTTAATCAGCCCCAGCATTTT.

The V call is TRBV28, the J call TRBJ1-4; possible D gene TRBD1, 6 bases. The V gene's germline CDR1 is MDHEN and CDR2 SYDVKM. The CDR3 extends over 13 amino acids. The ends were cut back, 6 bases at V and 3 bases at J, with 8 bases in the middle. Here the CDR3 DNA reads TGTGCCAGCAGCCGGACAGCTAATGAAAAACTGTTTTTT. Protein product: CASSRTANEKLFF.

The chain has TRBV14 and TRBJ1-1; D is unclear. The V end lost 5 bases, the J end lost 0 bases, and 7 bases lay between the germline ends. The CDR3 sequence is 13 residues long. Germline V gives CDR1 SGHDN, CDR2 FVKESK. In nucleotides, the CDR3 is TGTGCCAGCAGCACACAGATGAACACTGAAGCTTTCTTT. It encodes CASSTQMNTEAFF.

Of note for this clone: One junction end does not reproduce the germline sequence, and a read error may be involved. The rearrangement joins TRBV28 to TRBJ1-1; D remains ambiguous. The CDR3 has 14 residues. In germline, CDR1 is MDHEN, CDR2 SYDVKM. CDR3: CASSPPTGNAEAFF. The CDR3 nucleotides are TGTGCCAGCAGTCCCCCAACGGGGAACGCTGAAGCTTTCTTT.